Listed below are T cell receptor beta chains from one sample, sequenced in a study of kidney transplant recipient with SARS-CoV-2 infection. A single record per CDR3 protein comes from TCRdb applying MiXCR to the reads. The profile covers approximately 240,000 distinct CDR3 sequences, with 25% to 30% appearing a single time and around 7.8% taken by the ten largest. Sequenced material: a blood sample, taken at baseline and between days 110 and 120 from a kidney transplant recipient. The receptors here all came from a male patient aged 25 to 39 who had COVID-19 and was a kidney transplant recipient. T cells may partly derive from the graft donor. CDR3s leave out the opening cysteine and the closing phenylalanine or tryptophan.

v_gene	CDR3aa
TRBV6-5	AGSVGQLNTEAF
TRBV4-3	ASSQRTGLLVY
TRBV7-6	ASSGTPESRKTYGYT
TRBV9	ASSESLDGENEKLF
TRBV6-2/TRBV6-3	ASSYSADGGETQY
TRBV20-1	SARQGRETQY
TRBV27	ASSTRTGRETQY
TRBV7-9	ASSQITAGEYGYT
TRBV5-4	ASSRRVPGKTYGYT
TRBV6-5	ASNRVGSGANVLT
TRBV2	ASSPGQLGTEAF
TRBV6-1	ASSPTSSMRKTYGYT
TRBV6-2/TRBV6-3	ASKSFSSYEQY
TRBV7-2	ASSLGPTGGTNYEQY
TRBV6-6	ASSYSGTDSYEQY
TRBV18	ASSPLGTGHNEQF
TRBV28	ASSPPGTGLEQY
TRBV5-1	ASCTQSVRKTYGYT
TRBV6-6	ASSEFAGGRKTHGYT
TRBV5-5	ASSQGTGGLETQY
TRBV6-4	ASSDSGQGLYGYT
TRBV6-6	ASSYSQASSTDTQY
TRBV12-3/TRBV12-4	ASSISSVPYEQY
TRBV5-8	ASSVAGTSGGAGTDTQY
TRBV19	ASSILGFSGNTIY
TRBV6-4	ASSDTSPGELF
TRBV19	ASSGKGRNEQY
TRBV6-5	ASRGLGNTIY
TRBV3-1	ASSPRGGSGANVLT
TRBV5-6	ASSLKGARGEKLF
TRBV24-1	ATSDLQGLGTDTQY
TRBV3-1	ASSHQGSRTEAF
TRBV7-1	ARSCRIHEGRTYGYT
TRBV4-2	ASSQDSLRAGGHNEQF